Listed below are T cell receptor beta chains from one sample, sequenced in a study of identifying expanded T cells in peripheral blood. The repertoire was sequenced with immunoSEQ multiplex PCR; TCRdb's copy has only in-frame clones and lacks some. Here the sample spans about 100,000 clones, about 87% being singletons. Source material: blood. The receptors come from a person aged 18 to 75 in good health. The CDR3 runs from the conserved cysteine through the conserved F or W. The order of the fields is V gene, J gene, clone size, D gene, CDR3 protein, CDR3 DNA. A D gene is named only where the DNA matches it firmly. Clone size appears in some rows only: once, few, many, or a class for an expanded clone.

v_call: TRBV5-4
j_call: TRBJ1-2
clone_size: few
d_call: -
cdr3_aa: CASSLMKGLSDGYTF
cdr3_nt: TGTGCCAGCAGCTTGATGAAGGGCCTATCGGATGGCTACACCTTC

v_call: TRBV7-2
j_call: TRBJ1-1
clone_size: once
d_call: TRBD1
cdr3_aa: CASSSAGGMGTEAFF
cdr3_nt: TGTGCCAGCAGCTCGGCAGGGGGCATGGGCACTGAAGCTTTCTTT

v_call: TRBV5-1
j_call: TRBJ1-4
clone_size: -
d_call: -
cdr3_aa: CASSLGGLGEKLFF
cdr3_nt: TGCGCCAGCAGCTTGGGAGGGTTGGGCGAAAAACTGTTTTTT

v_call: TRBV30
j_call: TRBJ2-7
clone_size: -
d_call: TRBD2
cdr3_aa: CAWSVTTSGRAQDF
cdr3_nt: TGTGCCTGGAGTGTAACAACTAGCGGGAGGGCCCAGGACTTC

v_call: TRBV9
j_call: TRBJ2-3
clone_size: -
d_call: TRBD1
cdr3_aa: CASSRTGSTDTQYF
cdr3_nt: TGTGCCAGCAGCCGGACAGGGTCGACAGATACGCAGTATTTT

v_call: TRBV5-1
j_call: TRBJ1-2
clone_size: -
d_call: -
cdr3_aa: CASRPVGGGDGYTF
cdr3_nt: TGCGCCAGCAGGCCCGTAGGAGGAGGGGATGGCTACACCTTC

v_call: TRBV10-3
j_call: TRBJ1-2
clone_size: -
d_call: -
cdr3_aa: CAIRASRGYTF
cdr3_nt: TGTGCCATCAGAGCCAGTAGAGGCTACACCTTC

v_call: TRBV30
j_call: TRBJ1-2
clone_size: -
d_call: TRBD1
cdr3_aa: CAWSVGQANYGYTF
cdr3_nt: TGTGCCTGGAGTGTCGGACAGGCTAACTATGGCTACACCTTC

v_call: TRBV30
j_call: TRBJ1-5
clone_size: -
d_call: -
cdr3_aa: CAWSVLGPGNQPQHF
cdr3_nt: TGTGCCTGGAGTGTACTTGGGCCAGGCAATCAGCCCCAGCATTTT

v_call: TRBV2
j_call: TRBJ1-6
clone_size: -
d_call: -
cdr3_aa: CASKPGNYSPLHF
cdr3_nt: TGTGCCAGCAAACCGGGGAATTATTCACCCCTCCACTTT